This T cell receptor beta chain stems from a study of shared clonotypes between healthy human individuals. Study-wide findings and caveats: Clonotypes not shared had lower generation probabilities than those common to all four donors. Having only a few donors restricted how much genetic and exposure-history diversity was captured.

As regards this clone: Its antigen remains unknown.

From CD4+ cells came CD45RA+ naive and CD45RA-negative memory subsets. The data were produced by immunoSEQ multiplex PCR, yet TCRdb's version contains in-frame clones alone and is incomplete. The data contain some 1,400,000 clones, approximately 96% of them singletons. Germline CDR1 reads KGHSY; CDR2 reads FQNENV. There are 13 residues in the CDR3. Trimming at V came to 9 bases and at J to 6 bases, leaving 10 bases not matched to a gene. Sequences were obtained from naive CD4+ T cells sorted from blood. This sample's subset: CD45RA+ positively selected. This TCR derives from a man in his thirties or forties in good health. The V gene is TRBV16, the J gene TRBJ2-7, with 8 bases lining up with TRBD2. The CDR3 reads CASRVGLDSEQYF. CDR3 sequence (DNA): TGTGCCAGTCGAGTGGGACTAGACAGCGAGCAGTACTTC.